This T cell receptor beta chain was observed in a study of CD8+ T cells in alopecia areata. CDR1 is SGHVS and CDR2 is FQNEAQ in the germline V gene. V was pared by 2 bases and J by 3 bases, with 9 bases between. CDR3 length equals 14 residues. RNA extraction was followed by reverse transcription into cDNA, which acted as the sequencing template. TCRdb's copy holds only in-frame clones and misses some; the assay was immunoSEQ multiplex PCR. This table has 160,000 or so clones, about 72% appearing once. This clone has only a few counts. Sample: CD8+ T cells sorted from blood, taken at week 0. The origin of this receptor is a human donor with alopecia areata. The chain uses TRBV7-8 and TRBJ2-3, with D perhaps matching TRBD1 (6 bases). The CDR3 region is CASSLTGSTDTQYF. DNA of the CDR3: TGTGCCAGCAGCTTAACAGGGTCGACAGATACGCAGTATTTT. Full variable domain (rest looked up from reference TRBV7-8 and TRBJ2-3): GAGVSQSPRYKVAKRGQDVALRCDPISGHVSLFWYQQALGQGPEFLTYFQNEAQLDKSGLPSDRFFAERPEGSVSTLKIQRTQQEDSAVYLCASSLTGSTDTQYFGPGTRLTVL.